This T cell receptor beta chain comes out of a study of T cell changes during pregnancy in multiple sclerosis. The germline V gene encodes CDR1 MNHEY and CDR2 SMNVEV (reference sequence). The CDR3 length is 13 residues. V lost 5 bases, J lost 4 bases, and 11 bases lay in between. The sample holds one count of this clone. The data were produced by immunoSEQ multiplex PCR, yet TCRdb's version contains in-frame clones alone and is incomplete. The sample lists roughly 70,000 clones; 88% were seen once. This receptor was obtained from a female donor with multiple sclerosis, enrolled in a pregnancy study. The sequences come from peripheral blood, collected before pregnancy. This chain connects TRBV27 to TRBJ1-2; no clear D gene. The CDR3 nucleotides read TGTGCCAGCAGTCTCCCGGGTGGCTATGGCTACACCTTC. This translates into CASSLPGGYGYTF.